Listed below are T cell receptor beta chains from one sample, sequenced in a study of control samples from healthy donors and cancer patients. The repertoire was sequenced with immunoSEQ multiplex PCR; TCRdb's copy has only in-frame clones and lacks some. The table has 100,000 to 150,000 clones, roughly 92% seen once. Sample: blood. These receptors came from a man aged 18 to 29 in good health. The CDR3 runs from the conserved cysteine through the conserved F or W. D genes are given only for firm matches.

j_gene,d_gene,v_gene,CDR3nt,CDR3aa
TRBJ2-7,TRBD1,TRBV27,TGTGCCAGCAGCCGGACTAACAGGGGGCGATACGAGCAGTACTTC,CASSRTNRGRYEQYF
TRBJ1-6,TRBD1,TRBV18,TGTGCCAGCTCACCACAGCAGGGGGAGGGTTCACCCCTCCACTTT,CASSPQQGEGSPLHF
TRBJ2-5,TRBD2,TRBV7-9,TGTGCCAGCAGCCCCCGGACTAGCGGGGCCTTGACCCAGTACTTC,CASSPRTSGALTQYF
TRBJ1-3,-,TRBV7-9,TGTGCCAGCAGTCCTCCGGGGTTTGCTGGAAACACCATATATTTT,CASSPPGFAGNTIYF
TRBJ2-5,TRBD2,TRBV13,TGTGCCAGCAGCGAGTCGGGACTAGCGGGGAAACAGACCCAGTACTTC,CASSESGLAGKQTQYF
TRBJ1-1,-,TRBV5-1,TGCGCCAGCAAGGAGGGTATTAGTGGTGCTGAAGCTTTCTTT,CASKEGISGAEAFF
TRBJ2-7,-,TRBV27,TGTGCCAGCAGATCCAGGGGGGAGGGAGACGAGCAGTACTTC,CASRSRGEGDEQYF
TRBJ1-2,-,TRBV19,TGTGCCAGTAGTATTAACCCCAGAGGGGAAGGTAGCTATGGCTACACCTTC,CASSINPRGEGSYGYTF
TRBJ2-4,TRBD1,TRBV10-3,TGTGCCATCAGTGATCCGCCGGGACAGGGGGCCAAAAACATTCAGTACTTC,CAISDPPGQGAKNIQYF
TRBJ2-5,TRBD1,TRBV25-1,TGTGCCAGCAGCCCTACGGACAGGGAAGAGACCCAGTACTTC,CASSPTDREETQYF
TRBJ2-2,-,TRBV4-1,TGCGCCAGCAGCCAAGAAGGTGGGGGGGCGAGCGGGGAGCTGTTTTTT,CASSQEGGGASGELFF